The entry below describes one T cell receptor beta chain. The antigen is undetermined. The entry originates in a study of OX40 agonist ivuxolimab in advanced cancers. General observations from the study: Low normalized T-cell clonal expansion also characterized some of the nonresponders. In the 0.1 to 3.0 mg/kg range, CD4+ and CD8+ blood T cells had expanded clonally by week 6.

Germline V gene lookup returns CDR1 MDHEN and CDR2 SYDVKM. This CDR3 is built from 12 residues. V lost 8 bases and J lost 1, with 8 bases in between. The protocol was immunoSEQ multiplex PCR, while the TCRdb copy is restricted to in-frame clones and leaves out a portion. Of over 50,000 clones listed, 70% to 90% are singletons. Any history of autoimmune disease or systemic immunosuppression disqualified patients. This sequence was found in an adult with an advanced solid tumor such as melanoma, head and neck, liver or kidney cancer. V usage is TRBV28 and J usage is TRBJ2-5; D call uncertain. Material: CD4+ or CD8+ T cells sorted from blood, obtained in a trial of the OX40 agonist ivuxolimab. The CDR3 DNA reads as TGTGCCAGCGGGGAACCCCAAGAGACCCAGTACTTC. Translated: CASGEPQETQYF.